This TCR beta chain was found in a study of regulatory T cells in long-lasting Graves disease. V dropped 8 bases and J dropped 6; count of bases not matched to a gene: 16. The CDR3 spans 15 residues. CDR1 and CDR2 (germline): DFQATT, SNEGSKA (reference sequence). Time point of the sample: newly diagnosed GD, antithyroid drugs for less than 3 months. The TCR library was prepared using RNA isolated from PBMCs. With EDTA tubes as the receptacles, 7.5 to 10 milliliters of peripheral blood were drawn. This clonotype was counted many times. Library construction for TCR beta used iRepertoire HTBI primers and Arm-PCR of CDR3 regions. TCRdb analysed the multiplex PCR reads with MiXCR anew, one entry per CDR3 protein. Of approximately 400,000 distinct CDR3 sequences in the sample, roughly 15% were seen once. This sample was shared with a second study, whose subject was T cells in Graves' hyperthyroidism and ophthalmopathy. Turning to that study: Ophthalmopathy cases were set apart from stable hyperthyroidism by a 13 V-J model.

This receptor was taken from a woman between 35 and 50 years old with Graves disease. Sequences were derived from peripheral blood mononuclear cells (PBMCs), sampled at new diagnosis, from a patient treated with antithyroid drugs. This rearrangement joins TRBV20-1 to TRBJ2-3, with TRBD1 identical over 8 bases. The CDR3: CSSTGGQGAPDTQYF. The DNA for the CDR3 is TGCAGTTCGACCGGCGGGCAGGGGGCGCCCGATACGCAGTATTTT.